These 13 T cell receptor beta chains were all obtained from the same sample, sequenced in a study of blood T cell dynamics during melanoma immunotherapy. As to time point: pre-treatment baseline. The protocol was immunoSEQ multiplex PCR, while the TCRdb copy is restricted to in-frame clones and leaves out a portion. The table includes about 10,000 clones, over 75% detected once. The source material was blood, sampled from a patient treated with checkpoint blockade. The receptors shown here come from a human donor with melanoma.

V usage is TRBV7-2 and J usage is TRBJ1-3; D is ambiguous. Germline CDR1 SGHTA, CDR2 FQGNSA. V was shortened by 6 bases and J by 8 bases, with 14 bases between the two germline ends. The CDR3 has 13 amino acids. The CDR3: CASSQNARDTIYF. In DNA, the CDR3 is TGTGCCAGCAGTCAAAATGCCCGGGACACCATATATTTT.

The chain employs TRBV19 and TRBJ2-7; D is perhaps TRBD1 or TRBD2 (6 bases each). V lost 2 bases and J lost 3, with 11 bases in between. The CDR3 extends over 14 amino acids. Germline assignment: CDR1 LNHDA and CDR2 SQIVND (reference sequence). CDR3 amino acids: CASSIQGGGYEQYF. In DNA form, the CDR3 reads TGTGCCAGTAGTATACAAGGAGGGGGCTACGAGCAGTACTTC. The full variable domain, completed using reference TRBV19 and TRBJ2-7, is DGGITQSPKYLFRKEGQNVTLSCEQNLNHDAMYWYRQDPGQGLRLIYYSQIVNDFQKGDIAEGYSVSREKKESFPLTVTSAQKNPTAFYLCASSIQGGGYEQYFGPGTRLTVT.

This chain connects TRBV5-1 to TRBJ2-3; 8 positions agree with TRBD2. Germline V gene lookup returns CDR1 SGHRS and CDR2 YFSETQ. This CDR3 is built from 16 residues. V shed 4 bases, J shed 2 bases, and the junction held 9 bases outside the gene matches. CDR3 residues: CASSTTSGILTDTQYF. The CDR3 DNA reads TGCGCCAGCAGCACAACTAGCGGAATTCTCACAGATACGCAGTATTTT.

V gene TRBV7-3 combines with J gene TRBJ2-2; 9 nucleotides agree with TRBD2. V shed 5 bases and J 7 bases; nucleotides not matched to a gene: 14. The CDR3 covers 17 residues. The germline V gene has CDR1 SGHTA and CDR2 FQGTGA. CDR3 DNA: TGTGCCAGCAGCGCCCTCGGGGCGGGAGGGACCGGCGGGGAGCTGTTTTTT. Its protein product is CASSALGAGGTGGELFF.

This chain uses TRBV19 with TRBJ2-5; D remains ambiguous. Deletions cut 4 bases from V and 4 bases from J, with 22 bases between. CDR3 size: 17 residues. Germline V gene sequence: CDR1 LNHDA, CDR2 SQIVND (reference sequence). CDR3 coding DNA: TGTGCCAGTAGTACCCGCCTCAGTATCCGTAACGGAGAGACCCAGTACTTC. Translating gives CASSTRLSIRNGETQYF.

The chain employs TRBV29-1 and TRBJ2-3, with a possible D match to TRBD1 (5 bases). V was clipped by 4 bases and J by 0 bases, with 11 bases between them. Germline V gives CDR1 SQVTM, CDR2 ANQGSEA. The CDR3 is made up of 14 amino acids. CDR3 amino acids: CSVGPTASTDTQYF. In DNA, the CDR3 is TGCAGCGTTGGGCCGACAGCGAGCACAGATACGCAGTATTTT.

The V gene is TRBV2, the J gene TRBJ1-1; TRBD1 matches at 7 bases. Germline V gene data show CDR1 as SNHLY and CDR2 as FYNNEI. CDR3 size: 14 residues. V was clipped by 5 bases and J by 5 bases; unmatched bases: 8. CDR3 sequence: CASSKRTGTTEAFF. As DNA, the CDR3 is TGTGCCAGCAGTAAGAGGACAGGAACAACTGAAGCTTTCTTT.

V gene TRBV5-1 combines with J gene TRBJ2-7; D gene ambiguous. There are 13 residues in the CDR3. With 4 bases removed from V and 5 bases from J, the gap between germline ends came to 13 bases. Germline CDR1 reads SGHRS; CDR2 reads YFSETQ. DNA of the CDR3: TGCGCCAGCAGCAACAATGGTTGGGACGAGCAGTACTTC. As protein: CASSNNGWDEQYF.

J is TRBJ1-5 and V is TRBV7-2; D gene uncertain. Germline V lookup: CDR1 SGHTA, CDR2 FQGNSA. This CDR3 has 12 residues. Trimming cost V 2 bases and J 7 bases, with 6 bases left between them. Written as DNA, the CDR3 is TGTGCCAGCAGCTTACCCCGACAGCCCCAGCATTTT. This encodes CASSLPRQPQHF.

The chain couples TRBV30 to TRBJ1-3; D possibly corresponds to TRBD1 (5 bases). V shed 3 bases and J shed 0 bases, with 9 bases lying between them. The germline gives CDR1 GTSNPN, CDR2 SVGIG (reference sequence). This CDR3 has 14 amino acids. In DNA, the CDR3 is TGTGCCTGGAGGTGGGGGTCCTCTGGAAACACCATATATTTT. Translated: CAWRWGSSGNTIYF. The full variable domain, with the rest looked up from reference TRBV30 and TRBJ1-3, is SQTIHQWPATLVQPVGSPLSLECTVEGTSNPNLYWYRQAAGRGLQLLFYSVGIGQISSEVPQNLSASRPQDRQFILSSKKLLLSDSGFYLCAWRWGSSGNTIYFGEGSWLTVV.

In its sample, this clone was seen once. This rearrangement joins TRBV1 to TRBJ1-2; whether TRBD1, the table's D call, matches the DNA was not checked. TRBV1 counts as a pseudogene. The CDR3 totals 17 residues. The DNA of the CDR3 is TGCACCAGCAGCCAAGATTGGGTACAGGGGGAAATCGGTGGCTACACCTTC. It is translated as CTSSQDWVQGEIGGYTF.

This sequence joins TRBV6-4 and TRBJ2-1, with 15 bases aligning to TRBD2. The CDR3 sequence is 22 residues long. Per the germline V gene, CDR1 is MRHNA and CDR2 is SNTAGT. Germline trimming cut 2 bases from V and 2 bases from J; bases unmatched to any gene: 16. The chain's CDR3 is CASSDKLGPGLAGGPTYNEQFF. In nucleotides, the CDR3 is TGTGCCAGCAGTGACAAACTGGGACCCGGACTAGCGGGAGGGCCCACCTACAATGAGCAGTTCTTC.

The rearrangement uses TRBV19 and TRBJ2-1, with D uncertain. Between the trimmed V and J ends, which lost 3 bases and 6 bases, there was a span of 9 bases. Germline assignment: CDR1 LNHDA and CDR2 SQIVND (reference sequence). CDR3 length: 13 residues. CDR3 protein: CASSMLGGNEQFF. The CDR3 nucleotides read TGTGCCAGTAGTATGTTGGGCGGCAATGAGCAGTTCTTC.